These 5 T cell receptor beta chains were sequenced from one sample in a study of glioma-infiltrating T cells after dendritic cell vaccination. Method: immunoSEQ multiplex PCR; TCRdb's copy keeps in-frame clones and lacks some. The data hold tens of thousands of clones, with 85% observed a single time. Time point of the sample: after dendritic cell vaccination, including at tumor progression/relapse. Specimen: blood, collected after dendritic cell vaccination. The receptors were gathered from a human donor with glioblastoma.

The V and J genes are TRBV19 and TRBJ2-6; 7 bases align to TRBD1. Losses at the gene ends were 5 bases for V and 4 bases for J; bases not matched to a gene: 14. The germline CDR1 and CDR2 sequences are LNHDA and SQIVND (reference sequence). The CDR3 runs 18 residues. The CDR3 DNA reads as TGTGCCAGTAGTGAAGGGGGCAGGGGGTCGACGGGGGCCAACGTCCTGACTTTC. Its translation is CASSEGGRGSTGANVLTF.

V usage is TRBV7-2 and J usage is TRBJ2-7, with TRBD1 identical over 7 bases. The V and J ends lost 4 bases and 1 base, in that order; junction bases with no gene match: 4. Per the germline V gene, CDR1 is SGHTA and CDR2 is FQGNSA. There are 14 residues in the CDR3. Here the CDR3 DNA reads TGTGCCAGCAGCTGGGGACAGCCATCCTACGAGCAGTACTTC. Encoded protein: CASSWGQPSYEQYF.

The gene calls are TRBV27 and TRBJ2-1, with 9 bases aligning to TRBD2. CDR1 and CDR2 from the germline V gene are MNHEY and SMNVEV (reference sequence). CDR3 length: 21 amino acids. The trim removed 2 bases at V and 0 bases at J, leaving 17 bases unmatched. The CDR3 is CASSLNPLAGAPTSSYNEQFF. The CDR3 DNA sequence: TGTGCCAGCAGTTTAAACCCCTTAGCGGGAGCCCCAACGAGCTCCTACAATGAGCAGTTCTTC.

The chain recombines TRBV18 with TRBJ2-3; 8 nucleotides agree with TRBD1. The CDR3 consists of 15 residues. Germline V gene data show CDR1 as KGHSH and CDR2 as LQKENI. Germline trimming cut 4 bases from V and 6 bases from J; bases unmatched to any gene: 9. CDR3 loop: CASSHGDRGRDTQYF. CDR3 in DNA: TGTGCCAGCTCACACGGAGACAGGGGCAGGGATACGCAGTATTTT.

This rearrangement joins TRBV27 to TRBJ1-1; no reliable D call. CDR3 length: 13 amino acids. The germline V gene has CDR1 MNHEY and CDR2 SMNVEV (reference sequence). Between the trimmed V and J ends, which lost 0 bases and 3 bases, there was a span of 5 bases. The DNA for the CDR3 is TGTGCCAGCAGTTTATCCGTTTACACTGAAGCTTTCTTT. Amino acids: CASSLSVYTEAFF.